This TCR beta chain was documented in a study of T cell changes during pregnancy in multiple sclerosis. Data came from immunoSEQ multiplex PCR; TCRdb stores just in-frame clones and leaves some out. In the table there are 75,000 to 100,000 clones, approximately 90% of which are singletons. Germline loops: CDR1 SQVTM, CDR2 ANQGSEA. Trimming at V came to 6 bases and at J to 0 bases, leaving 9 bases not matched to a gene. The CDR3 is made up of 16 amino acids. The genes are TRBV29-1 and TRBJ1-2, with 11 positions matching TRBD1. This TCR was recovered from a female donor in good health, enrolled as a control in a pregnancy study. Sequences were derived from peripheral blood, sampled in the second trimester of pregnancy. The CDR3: CSVLGGQGVPNYGYTF. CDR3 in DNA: TGCAGCGTCTTAGGGGGACAGGGGGTACCTAACTATGGCTACACCTTC.